Each of the 30 T cell receptor beta chains below was sequenced from the same sample in a study of regulatory T cells in long-lasting Graves disease. HTBI primers from iRepertoire and Arm-PCR of CDR3 regions yielded the TCR beta libraries. TCRdb called the multiplex PCR reads again in MiXCR, with one record for every CDR3 protein. In the table there are over 450,000 distinct CDR3 sequences, 20% to 25% of which are singletons. The sample's time point: persistent/refractory GD, antithyroid drugs over 5 years with positive TRAb. Following extraction of RNA from PBMCs, that RNA was used to make the TCR library. Source: peripheral blood mononuclear cells (PBMCs), taken when the disease was refractory, from a patient treated with antithyroid drugs. Receptors originate from a female donor with Graves disease.

This sequence joins TRBV20-1 and TRBJ1-6; weak D call: TRBD1 (5 bases). The CDR3 sequence is 16 residues long. The ends were cut back, 2 bases at V and 13 bases at J, with 24 bases in the middle. From germline, CDR1 is DFQATT and CDR2 SNEGSKA (reference sequence). The CDR3 nucleotides are TGCAGTGCTAGAAATGGTCCACAGGACGGACCTTTCCCCCTCCACTTT. Translated, it gives CSARNGPQDGPFPLHF.

This clonotype was found many times. The J gene is TRBJ1-2, the V gene TRBV28, with TRBD1 matching over 12 bases. Trimming removed 6 bases from V and 4 bases from J; junction bases left unmatched: 15. The germline gives CDR1 MDHEN, CDR2 SYDVKM. The CDR3 runs to 18 residues. For the CDR3, the DNA is TGTGCCAGCAGCTCCCGCCGGGACAGGGGGCAGGTTAGCTATGGCTACACCTTC. Protein: CASSSRRDRGQVSYGYTF.

This clonotype was detected only a few times. This chain joins TRBV5-1 and TRBJ2-7, with 9 bases lining up with TRBD2. After removal of 0 bases from V and 1 base from J, the junction contained 14 bases not matched to a gene. From germline, CDR1 is SGHRS and CDR2 YFSETQ. The CDR3 sequence is 19 residues long. The CDR3 here is CASSLVASGIGGRSYEQYF. The CDR3 DNA sequence: TGCGCCAGCAGCTTGGTGGCTAGCGGGATTGGAGGAAGGTCCTACGAGCAGTACTTC.

Many counts were recorded for this clonotype. The V call is TRBV6-1, the J call TRBJ2-5, with 8 bases fitting TRBD1. Germline V CDR1 and CDR2: MNHNS, SASEGT. Trimming took 2 bases from V and 5 from J; bases not matched to a gene: 7. This CDR3 comprises 15 residues. The CDR3 is CASSEIQGESETQYF. In nucleotides, the CDR3 is TGTGCCAGCAGTGAAATACAGGGGGAAAGTGAGACCCAGTACTTC.

The chain uses TRBV4-3 and TRBJ1-5, with no clear D. Between the trimmed V and J ends, which lost 0 bases and 2 bases, there was a span of 8 bases. Germline lookup yields CDR1 LGHNA and CDR2 YSLEER. This CDR3 contains 15 residues. CDR3: CASSQDRAGNQPQHF. In DNA, the CDR3 is TGCGCCAGCAGCCAAGATAGGGCAGGCAATCAGCCCCAGCATTTT.

V and J are TRBV7-9 and TRBJ2-7; possibly TRBD2 for D (6 bases). The CDR3 length is 14 residues. CDR1 is SEHNR and CDR2 is FQNEAQ in the germline V gene (reference sequence). V gave up 3 bases and J gave up 4 bases, with 13 bases separating them. The CDR3 is CASSLGGELYEQYF. CDR3 DNA sequence: TGTGCCAGCAGCTTGGGCGGGGAGCTTTACGAGCAGTACTTC.

This clonotype appeared a few times. The chain employs TRBV6-1 and TRBJ2-7; the match to TRBD1 covers 7 bases. The CDR3 length is 14 residues. The germline CDR1 and CDR2 sequences are MNHNS and SASEGT. With V trimmed by 6 bases and J by 6 bases, 11 bases remained unmatched. CDR3 in DNA: TGTGCCAGCAGCCGGGACAGCCTTCGCTGCGAGCAGTACTTC. Its protein is CASSRDSLRCEQYF.

This clonotype was detected ten times or more. The chain has TRBV28 and TRBJ2-4; a weak D match, TRBD1 (6 bases). Between the trimmed V and J ends, which lost 7 bases and 10 bases, there was a span of 11 bases. The CDR3 spans 11 residues. CDR1 is MDHEN and CDR2 is SYDVKM in the germline V gene. The CDR3 coding sequence is TGTGCCAGCACCCTAGGACAGATTCAGTACTTC. This gives the protein CASTLGQIQYF.

The chain links TRBV24-1 to TRBJ2-4, with 8 bases that match TRBD1. CDR3 length: 14 residues. V gave up 5 bases and J gave up 5 bases; unmatched junction bases: 4. Per germline, CDR1 KGHDR and CDR2 SFDVKD. DNA of the CDR3: TGTGCCACCAGTGGGGGACAGGAACAAAACATTCAGTACTTC. Its translation: CATSGGQEQNIQYF.

Remarks on this clonotype: A much larger clone is a single base away; this may be a read error. This rearrangement joins TRBV12-5 to TRBJ2-7; TRBD2 matches 7 bases. The trim removed 5 bases at V and 5 bases at J, leaving 15 bases unmatched. Germline CDR1 and CDR2: LGHNT and FRNRAP. CDR3 length: 16 amino acids. The CDR3 DNA sequence: TGTGCTAGTGGTCTCCGACTAGTGGGAGGGCCTAACGAGCAGTACTTC. Its protein product is CASGLRLVGGPNEQYF.

This clonotype was seen repeatedly, ten times or more. The chain is built from TRBV7-9 and TRBJ2-5; 8 positions match TRBD1. The J segment lost 1 base and the V segment lost 4 bases, leaving 5 bases of the junction unmatched. Looked up from germline, CDR1 is SEHNR and CDR2 is FQNEAQ (reference sequence). CDR3 length: 15 amino acids. The CDR3 is CASSYGTGRQETQYF. CDR3 nucleotide sequence: TGTGCCAGCAGCTACGGGACAGGCCGCCAAGAGACCCAGTACTTC.

The sample holds many counts of this clonotype. J is TRBJ1-6 and V is TRBV28; a possible D gene is TRBD1 (6 bases). The CDR3 consists of 17 residues. V was shortened by 5 bases and J by 6 bases, with 20 bases between the two germline ends. Germline CDR1 MDHEN, CDR2 SYDVKM. CDR3 residues: CASSPQQGPFGNSPLHF. As DNA, the CDR3 is TGTGCCAGCAGTCCACAACAGGGACCCTTCGGTAATTCACCCCTCCACTTT.

The rearrangement joins TRBV4-1 to TRBJ1-6; no reliable D call. With 0 bases removed from V and 8 bases from J, the gap between germline ends came to 11 bases. The CDR3 consists of 15 residues. Per the germline V gene, CDR1 is MGHRA and CDR2 is YSYEKL. The CDR3: CASSQDDGSYSPLHF. Written as DNA, the CDR3 is TGCGCCAGCAGCCAAGATGACGGCAGTTATTCACCCCTCCACTTT.

There are many counts of this clonotype. The rearrangement links TRBV7-2 to TRBJ2-7; D is uncertain. Between the trimmed V and J ends, which lost 2 bases and 4 bases, there was a span of 12 bases. The CDR3 spans 14 residues. Germline-derived CDR1 and CDR2 are SGHTA and FQGNSA. The CDR3 DNA follows: TGTGCCAGCAGCTTAATGTGGGGTCAGTACGAGCAGTACTTC. Its protein is CASSLMWGQYEQYF. The full variable domain, with the rest looked up from reference TRBV7-2 and TRBJ2-7, is GAGVSQSPSNKVTEKGKDVELRCDPISGHTALYWYRQSLGQGLEFLIYFQGNSAPDKSGLPSDRFSAERTGGSVSTLTIQRTQQEDSAVYLCASSLMWGQYEQYFGPGTRLTVT.

Of note for this clonotype: It is unclear where the CDR3 begins or ends on the DNA, so no DNA is shown, and the CDR3 is as TCRdb lists it. The chain recombines TRBV7-9 with TRBJ1-2; TRBD1 was called by the table and not checked on the DNA. The germline V gene encodes CDR1 SEHNR and CDR2 FQNEAQ (reference sequence). The CDR3 contains 14 residues when both ends are counted. CDR3 loop: CASSFGPGFYGYTF.

This clonotype came up many times. This chain uses TRBV9 with TRBJ1-2; maybe TRBD1 (5 bases). The CDR3 is 17 residues long. The V end was cut by 4 bases, the J end by 3 bases, with 22 bases between. Germline CDR1 SGDLS, CDR2 YYNGEE. The CDR3 DNA follows: TGTGCCAGCAGCCAACAGACGACAGAAAGGAGCGACTATGGCTACACCTTC. It encodes CASSQQTTERSDYGYTF.

The rearrangement uses TRBV19 and TRBJ1-1; 8 nucleotides line up with TRBD1. CDR3 size: 14 residues. The trim removed 3 bases at V and 11 bases at J, leaving 11 bases unmatched. Per germline, CDR1 LNHDA and CDR2 SQIVND (reference sequence). CDR3 region: CASSIGTGTLEAFF. The CDR3, as DNA: TGTGCCAGTAGTATTGGGACAGGCACCTTGGAGGCTTTCTTT. Supplemented by reference TRBV19 and TRBJ1-1, the full variable domain reads DGGITQSPKYLFRKEGQNVTLSCEQNLNHDAMYWYRQDPGQGLRLIYYSQIVNDFQKGDIAEGYSVSREKKESFPLTVTSAQKNPTAFYLCASSIGTGTLEAFFGQGTRLTVV.

The chain uses TRBV5-6 and TRBJ2-7; no clear D gene. In germline, CDR1 is SGHDT, CDR2 YYEEEE. CDR3 size: 14 residues. V dropped 2 bases and J dropped 2 bases, with 11 bases sitting between them. CDR3 residues: CASSFSAGTYEQYF. In DNA, the CDR3 is TGTGCCAGCAGCTTCTCGGCTGGTACCTACGAGCAGTACTTC. Full variable domain (missing parts from reference TRBV5-6 and TRBJ2-7): DAGVTQSPTHLIKTRGQQVTLRCSPKSGHDTVSWYQQALGQGPQFIFQYYEEEERQRGNFPDRFSGHQFPNYSSELNVNALLLGDSALYLCASSFSAGTYEQYFGPGTRLTVT.

On this clonotype: A read error is possible here, since a much larger clone lies one base away. J is TRBJ2-2 and V is TRBV24-1; D gene uncertain. V was cut by 0 bases and J by 0 bases, with 7 bases left in between. Germline V gene lookup returns CDR1 KGHDR and CDR2 SFDVKD. This CDR3 has 16 amino acids. Here the CDR3 DNA reads TGTGCCACCAGTGATTTGCCAGAGGCGAACACCGGGGAGCTGTTTTTT. Its protein product is CATSDLPEANTGELFF.

J is TRBJ2-6 and V is TRBV7-9; 9 bases agree with TRBD2. The junction had 4 bases not matched to a gene; V was cut back by 4 bases and J by 0 bases. Looked up from germline, CDR1 is SEHNR and CDR2 is FQNEAQ (reference sequence). The CDR3 contains 17 residues. The CDR3 DNA reads TGTGCCAGCAGCTGGGCGGGAGGGCGCTCTGGGGCCAACGTCCTGACTTTC. Translated, it gives CASSWAGGRSGANVLTF. The full variable domain, completed using reference TRBV7-9 and TRBJ2-6, is DTGVSQNPRHKITKRGQNVTFRCDPISEHNRLYWYRQTLGQGPEFLTYFQNEAQLEKSRLLSDRFSAERPKGSFSTLEIQRTEQGDSAMYLCASSWAGGRSGANVLTFGAGSRLTVL.

Ten or more counts support this clonotype. The rearrangement uses TRBV6-1 and TRBJ2-7; D possibly corresponds to TRBD2 (6 bases). This CDR3 has 14 residues. Trimming took off 10 bases at V and 3 bases at J, with 19 bases between the two ends. The germline V gene encodes CDR1 MNHNS and CDR2 SASEGT. CDR3 coding DNA: TGTGCCACCGGACCACGGGAGTACCTCTACGAGCAGTACTTC. Translation gives CATGPREYLYEQYF.

The chain recombines TRBV12-3 or TRBV12-4 with TRBJ2-3; 8 bases match TRBD2. The length of the CDR3 is 15 residues. V lost 6 bases and J lost 1; bases outside the gene matches: 6. The CDR3 reads CASSQYSGGTDTQYF. For the CDR3, the DNA is TGTGCCAGCAGCCAATATAGCGGGGGCACAGATACGCAGTATTTT.

The chain couples TRBV19 to TRBJ1-1, with TRBD1 matching 9 bases. CDR3 size: 14 residues. The germline CDR1 and CDR2 sequences are LNHDA and SQIVND (reference sequence). Unmatched junction bases numbered 7, after V lost 6 bases and J lost 5 bases. The CDR3 bases are TGTGCCAGTAGAATTACAGGGGGCTATACTGAAGCTTTCTTT. Encoded protein: CASRITGGYTEAFF.

J is TRBJ2-7 and V is TRBV2; D is unclear. Germline V gives CDR1 SNHLY, CDR2 FYNNEI. Trimming pared 11 bases from V and 0 bases from J, leaving 17 bases between. There are 14 residues in the CDR3. CDR3 nucleotides: TGTGCCTATACCCCCGCGCAGAGCTCCTACGAGCAGTACTTC. This translates into CAYTPAQSSYEQYF.

This clonotype was picked up many times. The CDR3 here is CASSLTGFIGYTF. CDR3 sequence (DNA): TGTGCCAGCAGTTTGACAGGGTTTATAGGCTACACCTTC. The chain is built from TRBV12-3 or TRBV12-4 and TRBJ1-2; 7 bases match TRBD1. CDR3 size: 13 residues. Trimming at V came to 3 bases and at J to 8 bases, leaving 6 bases not matched to a gene.

As for this clonotype: The junction does not match germline at one end; this may be a read error. The chain has TRBV2 and TRBJ2-5; 8 nucleotides match TRBD1. Per germline, CDR1 SNHLY and CDR2 FYNNEI. The CDR3 runs 14 residues. This CDR3 is CASSQTGVQETQYF. CDR3 DNA: TGCGCCAGCAGCCAGACAGGGGTCCAAGAGACCCAGTACTTC.

This clonotype was recorded many times. CDR3 sequence (DNA): TGTGCCAGCACCCCAGGGGGCAATACTGAAGCTTTCTTT. Amino acid sequence: CASTPGGNTEAFF. The chain links TRBV6-1 to TRBJ1-1; TRBD1 agrees at 8 bases. Germline-derived CDR1 and CDR2 are MNHNS and SASEGT. Unmatched junction bases numbered 6, after V lost 7 bases and J lost 5 bases. The CDR3 consists of 13 residues.

The gene calls are TRBV7-2 and TRBJ2-1, with D perhaps TRBD2 (7 bases). Deletions cut 5 bases from V and 10 bases from J, with 18 bases between. The CDR3 is 14 residues long. Germline CDR1 SGHTA, CDR2 FQGNSA. Written as DNA, the CDR3 is TGTGCCAGCAGCGAAAGGGGGGGGGGAGGCGAGCAGTTCTTC. It is translated as CASSERGGGGEQFF.

The rearrangement joins TRBV18 to TRBJ1-5, with D possibly being TRBD1 (5 bases). Germline V gene lookup returns CDR1 KGHSH and CDR2 LQKENI. Trimming stripped 5 bases from V and 6 bases from J, with 11 bases between. The CDR3 consists of 13 residues. Here the CDR3 reads CASSDGDGQPQHF. DNA for the CDR3: TGTGCCAGCTCAGACGGGGACGGTCAGCCCCAGCATTTT.

This clonotype was seen only a few times. The rearrangement joins TRBV6-2 or TRBV6-3 to TRBJ2-7, with D possibly matching TRBD1 (6 bases). The CDR3 is 14 residues long. Trimming cost V 10 bases and J 1 base, with 17 bases left between them. The germline V gene has CDR1 MNHEY and CDR2 SVGEGT. The CDR3 DNA reads as TGTGCCACCCGGGACACTCAAATATCCTACGAGCAGTACTTC. This gives the protein CATRDTQISYEQYF.